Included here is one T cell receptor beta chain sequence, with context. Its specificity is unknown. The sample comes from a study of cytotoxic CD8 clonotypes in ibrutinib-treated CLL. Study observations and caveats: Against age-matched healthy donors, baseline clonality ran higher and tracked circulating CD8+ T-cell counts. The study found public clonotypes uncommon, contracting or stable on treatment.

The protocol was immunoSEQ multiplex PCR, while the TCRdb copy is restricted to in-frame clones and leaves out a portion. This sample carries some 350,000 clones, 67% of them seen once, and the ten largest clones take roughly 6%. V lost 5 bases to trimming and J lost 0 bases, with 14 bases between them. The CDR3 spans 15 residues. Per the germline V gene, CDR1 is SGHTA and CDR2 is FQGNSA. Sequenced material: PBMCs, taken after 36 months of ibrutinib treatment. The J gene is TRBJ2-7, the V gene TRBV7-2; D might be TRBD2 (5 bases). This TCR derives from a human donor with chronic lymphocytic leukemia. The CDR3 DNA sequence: TGTGCCAGCAGCGCCCGGAGACTAACCTCCTACGAGCAGTACTTC. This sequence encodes CASSARRLTSYEQYF.